Included here is one T cell receptor beta chain sequence, with context. Its antigen is undetermined. These data are taken from a study of early T cells in non-severe SARS-CoV-2 infection. About the study: Unsorted whole blood bulk RNA was sequenced, with unpaired chains. Findings of the study overall: Clonotype matching in VDJdb favored anti-spike CD8 responses and did not capture private and CD4 specificities.

Individual cDNA molecules received unique molecular identifiers during library preparation. TCRdb recomputed calls from the 5' RACE reads with MiXCR, one row per CDR3 protein. The sample has 60,000 to 75,000 distinct CDR3 sequences; roughly an eighth are singletons. Germline-derived CDR1 and CDR2 are LGHDT and YNNKEL (reference sequence). This CDR3 contains 15 residues. V dropped 4 bases and J dropped 6; count of bases not matched to a gene: 8. The source was whole blood, collected at baseline. The chain joins TRBV3-1 to TRBJ1-5, with 8 bases that match TRBD1. The sequence came from an adult who was a healthcare worker with PCR-confirmed SARS-CoV-2 infection or an uninfected control (not recorded which). CDR3 nucleotide sequence: TGTGCCAGCAGCCCCGACCCAGGGGGCGTTCAGCCCCAGCATTTT. It translates to CASSPDPGGVQPQHF. Supplemented by reference TRBV3-1 and TRBJ1-5, the full variable domain reads DTAVSQTPKYLVTQMGNDKSIKCEQNLGHDTMYWYKQDSKKFLKIMFSYNNKELIINETVPNRFSPKSPDKAHLNLHINSLELGDSAVYFCASSPDPGGVQPQHFGDGTRLSIL.